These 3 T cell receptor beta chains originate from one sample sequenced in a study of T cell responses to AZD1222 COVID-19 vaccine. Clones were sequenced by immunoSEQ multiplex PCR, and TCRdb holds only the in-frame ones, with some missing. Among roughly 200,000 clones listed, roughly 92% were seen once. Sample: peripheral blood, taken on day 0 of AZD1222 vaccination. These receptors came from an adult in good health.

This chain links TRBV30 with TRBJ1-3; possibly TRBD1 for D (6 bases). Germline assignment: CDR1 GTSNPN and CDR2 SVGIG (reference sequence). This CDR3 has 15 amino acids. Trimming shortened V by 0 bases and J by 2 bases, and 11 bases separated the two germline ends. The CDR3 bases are TGTGCCTGGAGTGTATGGGGGGCAACTGGAAACACCATATATTTT. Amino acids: CAWSVWGATGNTIYF.

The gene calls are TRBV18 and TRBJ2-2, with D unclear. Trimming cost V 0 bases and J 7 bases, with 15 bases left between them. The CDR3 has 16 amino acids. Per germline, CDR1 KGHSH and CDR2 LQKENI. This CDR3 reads CASSPPSYNYVGELFF. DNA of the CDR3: TGTGCCAGCTCACCACCGTCGTATAACTATGTCGGGGAGCTGTTTTTT.

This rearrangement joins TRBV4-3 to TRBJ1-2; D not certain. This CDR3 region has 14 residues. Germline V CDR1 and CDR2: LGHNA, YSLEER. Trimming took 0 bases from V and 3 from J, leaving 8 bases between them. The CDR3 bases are TGCGCCAGCAGCCAAGATTTGGGGTACTATGGCTACACCTTC. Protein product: CASSQDLGYYGYTF.